The next 32 T cell receptor beta chains were all read from a single sample in a study of T cell responses to AZD1222 COVID-19 vaccine. Repertoires were generated with immunoSEQ multiplex PCR, while TCRdb's copy carries only in-frame clones and drops some. In the table there are about 120,000 clones, approximately 93% of which are singletons. The sequenced sample was peripheral blood, obtained on day 0 of AZD1222 vaccination. These receptor sequences come from an adult in good health.

This clone appeared once. The chain links TRBV27 to TRBJ2-7; D ambiguous. From germline, CDR1 is MNHEY and CDR2 SMNVEV (reference sequence). The CDR3 consists of 11 residues. The germline V and J ends were trimmed by 2 bases and 3 bases, with 2 bases remaining between them. The CDR3 DNA reads as TGTGCCAGCAGTTTAGGCTACGAGCAGTACTTC. Protein: CASSLGYEQYF.

This rearrangement joins TRBV5-5 to TRBJ1-2; D remains unclear. Germline V gene lookup returns CDR1 SGHKS and CDR2 YYEKEE (reference sequence). Trimming shortened V by 0 bases and J by 1 base, and 10 bases separated the two germline ends. CDR3 length: 15 amino acids. For the CDR3, the DNA is TGTGCCAGCAGCTTGGAACTGAGGATTAACTATGGCTACACCTTC. Its translation: CASSLELRINYGYTF.

This chain links TRBV4-2 with TRBJ2-1; the D call may be TRBD1 or TRBD2 (5 bases each). The V gene's germline CDR1 is LGHNA and CDR2 YNFKEQ. The CDR3 totals 12 residues. Trimming removed 3 bases from V and 10 bases from J, with 10 bases in between. In nucleotides, the CDR3 is TGTGCCAGCAGCCAGGGGGAAAGGGAGCAGTTCTTC. As protein: CASSQGEREQFF.

This chain uses TRBV7-2 with TRBJ1-5; unclear D gene. The V gene's germline CDR1 is SGHTA and CDR2 FQGNSA. The V end was cut by 3 bases, the J end by 8 bases, with 8 bases between. This CDR3 has 12 amino acids. CDR3 residues: CASSFSWEPQHF. The CDR3, as DNA: TGTGCCAGCAGCTTTTCATGGGAGCCCCAGCATTTT. The whole variable domain, filled in from reference TRBV7-2 and TRBJ1-5, reads GAGVSQSPSNKVTEKGKDVELRCDPISGHTALYWYRQSLGQGLEFLIYFQGNSAPDKSGLPSDRFSAERTGGSVSTLTIQRTQQEDSAVYLCASSFSWEPQHFGDGTRLSIL.

V gene TRBV7-2 combines with J gene TRBJ2-3, with a weak D call TRBD2 (5 bases). CDR1 and CDR2 from the germline V gene are SGHTA and FQGNSA. V lost 2 bases to trimming and J lost 6 bases, with 18 bases between them. The length of the CDR3 is 16 residues. CDR3 DNA: TGTGCCAGCAGCTTAACGGCCTCCGTCGGGGTGGATACGCAGTATTTT. Amino acids: CASSLTASVGVDTQYF.

V gene TRBV19 combines with J gene TRBJ1-4; maybe TRBD1 (5 bases). Trimming took 5 bases from V and 12 from J, leaving 13 bases between them. The CDR3 is made up of 12 amino acids. In germline, CDR1 is LNHDA, CDR2 SQIVND (reference sequence). Here the CDR3 reads CASSWGTGELFF. In DNA form, the CDR3 reads TGTGCCAGTAGTTGGGGGACCGGCGAACTGTTTTTT.

The chain joins TRBV5-6 to TRBJ1-5, with D tentatively TRBD1 (5 bases). The CDR3 covers 14 residues. Germline V CDR1 and CDR2: SGHDT, YYEEEE. Trimming took off 3 bases at V and 1 base at J, with 8 bases between the two ends. The CDR3 DNA reads TGTGCCAGCAGCTATAGACAGAGCAATCAGCCCCAGCATTTT. Translation gives CASSYRQSNQPQHF.

Here the CDR3 reads CASRGNSYYGYTF. The CDR3 DNA reads as TGTGCCAGCAGGGGGAACAGCTACTATGGCTACACCTTC. V and J are TRBV25-1 and TRBJ1-2; no clear D. The germline CDR1 and CDR2 sequences are MGHDK and SYGVNS. This CDR3 is built from 13 residues. V was shortened by 6 bases and J by 3 bases, with 11 bases between the two germline ends.

The chain uses TRBV13 and TRBJ2-1; TRBD2 agrees at 7 bases. V was clipped by 4 bases and J by 4 bases; unmatched bases: 7. This CDR3 region has 15 residues. Per germline, CDR1 PRHDT and CDR2 FYEKMQ (reference sequence). CDR3 sequence (DNA): TGTGCCAGCAGCTCTGGACTAGGGGAATACAATGAGCAGTTCTTC. The encoded protein is CASSSGLGEYNEQFF. The whole variable domain, filled in from reference TRBV13 and TRBJ2-1, reads AAGVIQSPRHLIKEKRETATLKCYPIPRHDTVYWYQQGPGQDPQFLISFYEKMQSDKGSIPDRFSAQQFSDYHSELNMSSLELGDSALYFCASSSGLGEYNEQFFGPGTRLTVL.

V and J are TRBV15 and TRBJ2-1; 15 positions agree with TRBD2. The CDR3 has 21 amino acids. The V gene's germline CDR1 is LNHNV and CDR2 YYDKDF (reference sequence). After removal of 0 bases from V and 2 bases from J, the junction contained 11 bases not matched to a gene. The CDR3: CATSRDKGLAGGLWPYNEQFF. The CDR3 DNA reads TGTGCCACCAGCAGAGATAAGGGACTAGCGGGGGGTCTATGGCCCTACAATGAGCAGTTCTTC.

This clone was picked up one time. The same CDR3 also results from other DNA sequences found in this sample. This chain joins TRBV6-5 and TRBJ2-7; D remains ambiguous. CDR3 length: 13 amino acids. CDR1 is MNHEY and CDR2 is SVGAGI in the germline V gene. V lost 0 bases, J lost 1 base, and 4 bases lay in between. The chain's CDR3 is CASSYSTSYEQYF. CDR3 DNA sequence: TGTGCCAGCAGTTACTCGACATCCTACGAGCAGTACTTC.

V and J are TRBV19 and TRBJ1-6; a weak D match, TRBD1 (5 bases). This CDR3 is 16 amino acids long. The V end lost 4 bases, the J end lost 8 bases, and 18 bases lay between the germline ends. Germline V gene lookup returns CDR1 LNHDA and CDR2 SQIVND (reference sequence). Written as DNA, the CDR3 is TGTGCCAGTAGTAGGCCCCAGGGAGAGTATGATTCACCCCTCCACTTT. This sequence encodes CASSRPQGEYDSPLHF.

The chain has TRBV12-5 and TRBJ2-7; tentatively, D is TRBD1 or TRBD2 (5 bases each). From germline, CDR1 is LGHNT and CDR2 FRNRAP. This CDR3 has 14 residues. The ends were cut back, 7 bases at V and 4 bases at J, with 17 bases in the middle. CDR3 sequence (DNA): TGTGCTAGTGTCGACGAGGGGCTAATGTACGAGCAGTACTTC. It specifies CASVDEGLMYEQYF.

Written as DNA, the CDR3 is TGTGCCAGCAGTTACATGGCAGGGGCAAATGGCTACACCTTC. Translating gives CASSYMAGANGYTF. The rearrangement uses TRBV6-2 or TRBV6-3 and TRBJ1-2, with D maybe TRBD1 (6 bases). CDR1 is MNHEY and CDR2 is SVGEGT in the germline V gene. The CDR3 runs 14 residues. V lost 2 bases to trimming and J lost 6 bases, with 13 bases between them.

The gene calls are TRBV7-2 and TRBJ2-2; TRBD2 might be the D (5 bases). Germline values: CDR1 SGHTA, CDR2 FQGNSA. The CDR3 has 15 residues. Deletions cut 5 bases from V and 0 bases from J, with 10 bases between. The CDR3 region has the DNA TGTGCCAGCAGCCCAACCGGGACGAACACCGGGGAGCTGTTTTTT. Protein: CASSPTGTNTGELFF.

In DNA form, the CDR3 reads TGTGCCAGCAGCTTGTCAGGTTTTGTTGATTCACCCCTCCACTTT. It encodes CASSLSGFVDSPLHF. The genes are TRBV5-5 and TRBJ1-6; no clear D. CDR3 length equals 15 residues. The germline gives CDR1 SGHKS, CDR2 YYEKEE (reference sequence). The V end lost 1 base, the J end lost 8 bases, and 13 bases lay between the germline ends. Using reference TRBV5-5 and TRBJ1-6 for the parts outside the CDR3, the full variable domain is DAGVTQSPTHLIKTRGQQVTLRCSPISGHKSVSWYQQVLGQGPQFIFQYYEKEERGRGNFPDRFSARQFPNYSSELNVNALLLGDSALYLCASSLSGFVDSPLHFGNGTRLTVT.

This chain connects TRBV4-3 to TRBJ1-3; D is ambiguous. The germline V and J ends were trimmed by 1 base and 1 base, with 11 bases remaining between them. The CDR3 covers 16 residues. Per germline, CDR1 LGHNA and CDR2 YSLEER. The CDR3 is CASSQGHGASGNTIYF. The DNA of the CDR3 is TGCGCCAGCAGCCAAGGGCACGGTGCGTCTGGAAACACCATATATTTT.

The chain couples TRBV7-2 to TRBJ1-5; 9 nucleotides align to TRBD1. CDR1 and CDR2 (germline): SGHTA, FQGNSA. V lost 2 bases and J lost 0; bases outside the gene matches: 8. CDR3 length equals 18 residues. CDR3 in amino acids: CASSLRGQGTYSNQPQHF. The CDR3 bases are TGTGCCAGCAGCTTAAGGGGACAGGGCACCTATAGCAATCAGCCCCAGCATTTT.

J is TRBJ1-5 and V is TRBV21-1. TRBV21-1 is an annotated pseudogene. This CDR3 has 22 amino acids. CDR3 sequence: CASSRYPLQVGLILYSNQPQHF. DNA for the CDR3: TGTGCCAGCAGCCGATATCCCCTTCAAGTAGGCCTAATCCTTTATAGCAATCAGCCCCAGCATTTT.

The chain couples TRBV5-5 to TRBJ2-3, with D possibly matching TRBD2 (5 bases). Germline CDR1 is SGHKS and CDR2 is YYEKEE (reference sequence). This CDR3 is built from 15 residues. The V end was cut by 2 bases, the J end by 10 bases, with 20 bases between. CDR3 sequence (DNA): TGTGCCAGCAGCTTAGAACCCGGACGGCAGCGGTCGCAGTATTTT. This gives the protein CASSLEPGRQRSQYF. The full variable domain, in which reference TRBV5-5 and TRBJ2-3 provide the parts outside the CDR3, is DAGVTQSPTHLIKTRGQQVTLRCSPISGHKSVSWYQQVLGQGPQFIFQYYEKEERGRGNFPDRFSARQFPNYSSELNVNALLLGDSALYLCASSLEPGRQRSQYFGPGTRLTVL.

This clone was counted a few times. The chain has TRBV19 and TRBJ1-2, with 7 bases fitting TRBD1. Trimming removed 6 bases from V and 5 bases from J; junction bases left unmatched: 6. Germline V gives CDR1 LNHDA, CDR2 SQIVND (reference sequence). This CDR3 is built from 13 residues. DNA for the CDR3: TGTGCCAGTAGCCGGGACAGACTTTATGGCTACACCTTC. It specifies CASSRDRLYGYTF.

The V gene is TRBV24-1, the J gene TRBJ2-1; possible D gene TRBD2, 6 bases. The germline CDR1 and CDR2 sequences are KGHDR and SFDVKD. V was clipped by 5 bases and J by 3 bases, with 7 bases between them. The CDR3 has 13 amino acids. The CDR3 is CATSGGVYNEQFF. CDR3 DNA: TGTGCCACCAGTGGGGGGGTCTACAATGAGCAGTTCTTC.

The chain links TRBV7-9 to TRBJ1-1; a possible D gene is TRBD1 (5 bases). The CDR3 is made up of 17 amino acids. V shed 0 bases and J shed 1 base, with 15 bases lying between them. CDR1 SEHNR and CDR2 FQNEAQ come from the germline V gene (reference sequence). CDR3 sequence reads: CASSLAFQGVPNTEAFF. In nucleotides, the CDR3 is TGTGCCAGCAGCTTAGCGTTCCAGGGCGTCCCGAACACTGAAGCTTTCTTT.

J is TRBJ2-7 and V is TRBV4-3; 8 nucleotides agree with TRBD1. The germline gives CDR1 LGHNA, CDR2 YSLEER. V shed 4 bases and J 4 bases; nucleotides not matched to a gene: 9. The CDR3 runs 15 residues. The CDR3 reads CASSPIGQGLYEQYF. In DNA, the CDR3 is TGCGCCAGCAGCCCCATCGGACAGGGATTATACGAGCAGTACTTC.

The rearrangement joins TRBV5-4 to TRBJ1-1; 11 nucleotides align to TRBD1. V lost 4 bases and J lost 7; bases outside the gene matches: 3. Looked up from germline, CDR1 is SGHNT and CDR2 is YYREEE (reference sequence). The CDR3 is 13 amino acids. CDR3 in DNA: TGTGCCAGCAGCGGGGGACAGGGGGTTGAAGCTTTCTTT. Protein sequence: CASSGGQGVEAFF. Using reference TRBV5-4 and TRBJ1-1 for the parts outside the CDR3, the full variable domain is ETGVTQSPTHLIKTRGQQVTLRCSSQSGHNTVSWYQQALGQGPQFIFQYYREEENGRGNFPPRFSGLQFPNYSSELNVNALELDDSALYLCASSGGQGVEAFFGQGTRLTVV.

V and J are TRBV7-9 and TRBJ2-7, with 8 bases aligning to TRBD2. Unmatched junction bases numbered 7, after V lost 4 bases and J lost 5 bases. The CDR3 is 14 residues long. Germline V gene data show CDR1 as SEHNR and CDR2 as FQNEAQ (reference sequence). CDR3 amino acids: CASSWVAGPDEQYF. CDR3 nucleotide sequence: TGTGCCAGCAGCTGGGTAGCGGGGCCCGACGAGCAGTACTTC.

This rearrangement joins TRBV19 to TRBJ2-7; TRBD1 aligns across 9 bases. The V gene end was trimmed by 5 bases and the J gene end by 1 base; junction bases not matched to a gene: 3. CDR3 length: 14 residues. Germline CDR1 reads LNHDA; CDR2 reads SQIVND (reference sequence). The CDR3 loop reads CASSWGTGSYEQYF. The CDR3 coding sequence is TGTGCCAGTAGTTGGGGGACAGGGTCCTACGAGCAGTACTTC.

This chain uses TRBV6-5 with TRBJ1-6; D remains unclear. This CDR3 region has 12 residues. V lost 6 bases, J lost 8 bases, and 8 bases lay in between. The germline gives CDR1 MNHEY, CDR2 SVGAGI. CDR3: CASRQIDSPLHF. CDR3 coding DNA: TGTGCCAGCAGACAGATCGATTCACCCCTCCACTTT.

The chain couples TRBV7-2 to TRBJ2-7; perhaps TRBD2 as D (6 bases). The germline CDR1 and CDR2 sequences are SGHTA and FQGNSA. CDR3 length: 13 amino acids. Trimming removed 5 bases at V and 4 bases at J, with 12 bases between. This CDR3 reads CASSRGAGYEQYF. The CDR3 coding sequence is TGTGCCAGCAGCCGCGGGGCCGGGTACGAGCAGTACTTC.

The chain is built from TRBV4-2 and TRBJ2-7; the match to TRBD2 covers 10 bases. This CDR3 spans 18 amino acids. The germline gives CDR1 LGHNA, CDR2 YNFKEQ. V lost 0 bases and J lost 1; bases outside the gene matches: 9. The CDR3 DNA reads as TGTGCCAGCAGCCAAGATCAATCAGCGGGGGGGTTTTCCTACGAGCAGTACTTC. This encodes CASSQDQSAGGFSYEQYF.

The chain links TRBV27 to TRBJ2-6, with D unclear. This CDR3 is built from 17 residues. Germline CDR1 is MNHEY and CDR2 is SMNVEV (reference sequence). V was clipped by 4 bases and J by 0 bases, with 13 bases between them. CDR3 loop: CASSWRQSPSGANVLTF. The CDR3 nucleotides read TGTGCCAGCAGTTGGCGGCAGTCACCCTCTGGGGCCAACGTCCTGACTTTC.

The rearrangement joins TRBV7-9 to TRBJ1-3; D might be TRBD1 (5 bases). V was clipped by 8 bases and J by 0 bases, with 14 bases between them. The CDR3 runs 15 residues. In germline, CDR1 is SEHNR, CDR2 FQNEAQ (reference sequence). For the CDR3, the DNA is TGTGCCAGCGCAAGGAGACAGAGCTCTGGAAACACCATATATTTT. Translation: CASARRQSSGNTIYF.